This T cell receptor (beta chain) was sequenced for a study of monozygotic twins with inflammatory bowel disease. The CDR3 runs 13 residues. Germline V gene sequence: CDR1 MGHDK, CDR2 SYGVNS. cDNA for each sample came from eight separate reactions. With the 5' RACE reads reprocessed, TCRdb shows one record per CDR3 protein and no DNA. The sample includes approximately 330,000 distinct CDR3 sequences. The sequencing sample was made of blood. The receptor comes from a human donor with ulcerative colitis or Crohn's disease, or a healthy co-twin of an affected twin (not recorded which). This chain joins TRBV25-1 and TRBJ2-7; TCRdb selects TRBD1, and the lack of DNA leaves this call unchecked. This chain's CDR3 is CASSSPGLPRQYF.